One sample yielded the 26 T cell receptor beta chains listed below, sequenced in a study of cytomegalovirus exposure and HLA in healthy donors. PCR employed 60 Vbeta and 13 Jbeta primers. Produced via immunoSEQ multiplex PCR; TCRdb's table is partial and in-frame only. The repertoire holds roughly 150,000 clones, about 72% seen once, with over 1.1% in the top ten. The source material was PBMCs. The receptors were sampled from a male donor in good health and CMV-seronegative.

The chain links TRBV18 to TRBJ1-5, with D maybe TRBD1 (5 bases). The CDR3 totals 15 residues. Germline loops: CDR1 KGHSH, CDR2 LQKENI. Trimming shortened V by 0 bases and J by 11 bases, and 17 bases separated the two germline ends. The DNA of the CDR3 is TGTGCCAGCTCACCACCAGGGTCAGGTAAACAGGCCCAGCATTTT. Translated, it gives CASSPPGSGKQAQHF.

This clone appeared a single time. This chain links TRBV7-2 with TRBJ2-7; 7 bases match TRBD1. The CDR3 length is 15 residues. V trimming: 3 bases; J trimming: 3 bases; junction bases outside the gene matches: 8. Germline V gene lookup returns CDR1 SGHTA and CDR2 FQGNSA. Here the CDR3 DNA reads TGTGCCAGCAGCTTCCCCGGGACAGCGATCTACGAGCAGTACTTC. Its protein is CASSFPGTAIYEQYF.

The gene calls are TRBV11-2 and TRBJ2-7; TRBD1 matches at 7 bases. Germline assignment: CDR1 SGHAT and CDR2 FQNNGV. After removal of 1 base from V and 4 bases from J, the junction contained 1 base not matched to a gene. The CDR3 has 13 residues. CDR3 nucleotide sequence: TGTGCCAGCAGCTTAGGGGGACAGTACGAGCAGTACTTC. Translation gives CASSLGGQYEQYF.

The chain combines TRBV5-1 with TRBJ2-1; the match to TRBD2 covers 13 bases. The V segment lost 3 bases and the J segment 5 bases; nucleotides outside the gene matches: 5. CDR1 is SGHRS and CDR2 is YFSETQ in the germline V gene. CDR3 length: 16 amino acids. The CDR3 is CASSSGLAGSNNEQFF. The CDR3 region has the DNA TGCGCCAGCAGCTCGGGACTAGCGGGGAGTAACAATGAGCAGTTCTTC.

The rearrangement joins TRBV6-1 to TRBJ2-4; D is perhaps TRBD2 (6 bases). Germline V CDR1 and CDR2: MNHNS, SASEGT. The CDR3 sequence is 18 residues long. Trimming removed 2 bases from V and 5 bases from J, with 22 bases in between. The CDR3 region has the DNA TGTGCCAGCAGTGAATGGGCTAGATCTCGCGGGGAGCAAAACATTCAGTACTTC. It specifies CASSEWARSRGEQNIQYF.

This clone was seen a single time. The V and J genes are TRBV27 and TRBJ2-3, with 10 positions matching TRBD2. Per germline, CDR1 MNHEY and CDR2 SMNVEV (reference sequence). V gave up 2 bases and J gave up 0 bases; unmatched junction bases: 8. The CDR3 has 18 amino acids. Here the CDR3 reads CASSLITLAGASTDTQYF. As DNA, the CDR3 is TGTGCCAGCAGTTTAATAACCCTAGCGGGAGCTAGCACAGATACGCAGTATTTT.

This clone was seen more than once but under ten times. The J gene is TRBJ2-5, the V gene TRBV5-6; 7 bases line up with TRBD1. V was pared by 0 bases and J by 4 bases, with 12 bases of the junction left unmatched. The CDR3 sequence is 17 residues long. Germline lookup yields CDR1 SGHDT and CDR2 YYEEEE. The CDR3 sequence: CASSLAQGDRGGETQYF. The CDR3 DNA follows: TGTGCCAGCAGCTTGGCCCAGGGGGATCGAGGTGGAGAGACCCAGTACTTC. The full variable domain, its missing parts supplied by reference TRBV5-6 and TRBJ2-5, is DAGVTQSPTHLIKTRGQQVTLRCSPKSGHDTVSWYQQALGQGPQFIFQYYEEEERQRGNFPDRFSGHQFPNYSSELNVNALLLGDSALYLCASSLAQGDRGGETQYFGPGTRLLVL.

This clone showed up just a few times. This chain connects TRBV6-5 to TRBJ1-5; D unresolved. From germline, CDR1 is MNHEY and CDR2 SVGAGI. This CDR3 has 13 amino acids. V gave up 5 bases and J gave up 3 bases, with 8 bases separating them. The CDR3 DNA reads TGTGCCAGCAGTGAGCAGGTCAATCAGCCCCAGCATTTT. Its translation is CASSEQVNQPQHF.

The chain uses TRBV7-2 and TRBJ2-3; 7 bases fit TRBD2. CDR3 length: 14 residues. V gave up 5 bases and J gave up 5 bases; unmatched junction bases: 7. Germline CDR1 is SGHTA and CDR2 is FQGNSA. The CDR3 DNA reads as TGTGCCAGCAGCCCCCTCTCTAGCGGAGATACGCAGTATTTT. Amino acid sequence: CASSPLSSGDTQYF.

This clone has more than one count but fewer than ten. V is TRBV9 and J is TRBJ1-2; D is uncertain. V was trimmed by 0 bases and J by 2 bases, leaving 5 bases between them. The CDR3 has 13 residues. The germline V gene encodes CDR1 SGDLS and CDR2 YYNGEE. The CDR3: CASSVDTNYGYTF. In DNA, the CDR3 is TGTGCCAGCAGCGTAGACACGAACTATGGCTACACCTTC.

A note on this clone: This specimen includes other DNA sequences encoding the same CDR3. The chain carries TRBV6-6 and TRBJ1-5; D is ambiguous. Germline CDR1 and CDR2: MNHNY and SVGAGI (reference sequence). This CDR3 spans 15 amino acids. The V end lost 5 bases, the J end lost 1 base, and 12 bases lay between the germline ends. The CDR3 DNA is TGTGCCAGCAGTCCCCGGGTTGGAAGCAATCAGCCCCAGCATTTT. It specifies CASSPRVGSNQPQHF.

This chain joins TRBV5-1 and TRBJ2-5, with 14 bases identical to TRBD2. The closer fit of TRBJ2-7 to the DNA end suggests the J call may be wrong. CDR1 and CDR2 (germline): SGHRS, YFSETQ. The CDR3 sequence is 19 residues long. CDR3 coding DNA: TGCGCCAGCAGCTTATTTCCCGGGACTAGCGGGAGCACGACCTACGAGCAGTACTTC. Translating it yields CASSLFPGTSGSTTYEQYF.

The V and J genes are TRBV5-1 and TRBJ2-5; TRBD2 matches 8 bases. With V trimmed by 0 bases and J by 3 bases, 7 bases remained unmatched. CDR3 size: 16 residues. Germline V gene sequence: CDR1 SGHRS, CDR2 YFSETQ. CDR3 sequence: CASSLEGRGGEETQYF. In nucleotides, the CDR3 is TGCGCCAGCAGCTTGGAGGGACGGGGGGGGGAAGAGACCCAGTACTTC. Full variable domain (remainder filled in from reference TRBV5-1 and TRBJ2-5): KAGVTQTPRYLIKTRGQQVTLSCSPISGHRSVSWYQQTPGQGLQFLFEYFSETQRNKGNFPGRFSGRQFSNSRSEMNVSTLELGDSALYLCASSLEGRGGEETQYFGPGTRLLVL.

This clone was picked up a small number of times. This sequence joins TRBV28 and TRBJ2-7, with 7 positions matching TRBD2. The CDR3 has 14 amino acids. The V gene end was trimmed by 2 bases and the J gene end by 3 bases; junction bases not matched to a gene: 4. Germline values: CDR1 MDHEN, CDR2 SYDVKM. CDR3 DNA sequence: TGTGCCAGCAGTTTAGGGACGGGGGGCTACGAGCAGTACTTC. Residues: CASSLGTGGYEQYF.

This chain connects TRBV5-1 to TRBJ2-3, with 8 bases lining up with TRBD2. J was trimmed by 2 bases and V by 5 bases; bases with no gene match: 7. In germline, CDR1 is SGHRS, CDR2 YFSETQ. The length of the CDR3 is 15 residues. CDR3 residues: CASSSTSAYTDTQYF. CDR3 in DNA: TGCGCCAGCAGTTCGACTAGCGCTTACACAGATACGCAGTATTTT.

This clone was counted only a few times. This rearrangement joins TRBV4-2 to TRBJ2-2; D remains ambiguous. Germline assignment: CDR1 LGHNA and CDR2 YNFKEQ. V lost 0 bases and J lost 0, with 14 bases in between. CDR3 length equals 18 residues. The DNA of the CDR3 is TGTGCCAGCAGCCAAGAAGGTCAGGCCACCACGAACACCGGGGAGCTGTTTTTT. It translates to CASSQEGQATTNTGELFF.

The chain employs TRBV10-3 and TRBJ2-7, with 7 bases that match TRBD2. The CDR3 extends over 15 amino acids. Germline V gives CDR1 ENHRY, CDR2 SYGVKD. After removal of 5 bases from V and 2 bases from J, the junction contained 9 bases not matched to a gene. The CDR3 DNA follows: TGTGCCATCAGTACTAGCGCGATGACGGCCTACGAGCAGTACTTC. Amino acid sequence: CAISTSAMTAYEQYF.

In its sample, this clone was seen once. The chain carries TRBV28 and TRBJ1-2, with D tentatively TRBD1 (5 bases). The V gene lost 3 bases and the J gene lost 4 bases, with 15 bases spanning the gap. The germline V gene has CDR1 MDHEN and CDR2 SYDVKM. The CDR3 contains 15 residues. The CDR3 loop reads CASSFTDTRGYGYTF. As DNA, the CDR3 is TGTGCCAGCAGTTTTACAGACACAAGGGGCTATGGCTACACCTTC.

The chain employs TRBV6-5 and TRBJ1-1; maybe TRBD1 (5 bases). The V end lost 7 bases, the J end lost 1 base, and 10 bases lay between the germline ends. The CDR3 contains 13 residues. Germline CDR1 is MNHEY and CDR2 is SVGAGI. DNA for the CDR3: TGTGCCAGCACGCTTACAGGGAACACTGAAGCTTTCTTT. It encodes CASTLTGNTEAFF.

The table lists this clone with a count of one. CDR3 sequence: CASSTRVSNTEAFF. Here the CDR3 DNA reads TGTGCCAGCAGCACCAGGGTCTCGAACACTGAAGCTTTCTTT. The chain links TRBV11-2 to TRBJ1-1; possible D gene TRBD1, 5 bases. Looked up from germline, CDR1 is SGHAT and CDR2 is FQNNGV. Trimming shortened V by 5 bases and J by 1 base, and 11 bases separated the two germline ends. The CDR3 loop spans 14 amino acids.

The chain is built from TRBV27 and TRBJ1-1, with D perhaps TRBD1 (6 bases). V lost 8 bases to trimming and J lost 4 bases, with 11 bases between them. The CDR3 extends over 12 amino acids. CDR1 is MNHEY and CDR2 is SMNVEV in the germline V gene (reference sequence). This CDR3 is CASYRVPTEAFF. The CDR3 bases are TGTGCCAGCTACAGGGTTCCCACTGAAGCTTTCTTT.

The chain has TRBV7-2 and TRBJ1-4, with D possibly matching TRBD1 (5 bases). Between the trimmed V and J ends, which lost 5 bases and 6 bases, there was a span of 16 bases. This CDR3 is built from 15 residues. Germline assignment: CDR1 SGHTA and CDR2 FQGNSA. The CDR3 is CASSPHGGRDEKLFF. In DNA form, the CDR3 reads TGTGCCAGCAGCCCCCACGGGGGGAGGGATGAAAAACTGTTTTTT.

The gene calls are TRBV19 and TRBJ2-2, with 13 bases aligning to TRBD2. Germline CDR1 and CDR2: LNHDA and SQIVND (reference sequence). The V and J ends lost 5 bases and 0 bases, in that order; junction bases with no gene match: 6. CDR3 length: 18 amino acids. CDR3 nucleotides: TGTGCCAGTAGTCCAGGGACTAGCGGGGTCACGAACACCGGGGAGCTGTTTTTT. As protein: CASSPGTSGVTNTGELFF.

This clone appeared a single time. This chain links TRBV7-8 with TRBJ2-7; D possibly corresponds to TRBD1 (6 bases). Germline lookup yields CDR1 SGHVS and CDR2 FQNEAQ. The CDR3 has 15 residues. V lost 4 bases to trimming and J lost 5 bases, with 18 bases between them. The CDR3 region has the DNA TGTGCCAGCAGCTCCCCTGTGACAGGAAGCAACGAGCAGTACTTC. Its translation: CASSSPVTGSNEQYF.

Concerning this clone: This sample also contains other DNA sequences that code for the same CDR3. The V and J genes are TRBV4-3 and TRBJ2-6, with D tentatively TRBD1 (6 bases). This CDR3 has 16 residues. V lost 0 bases and J lost 2, with 8 bases in between. CDR1 LGHNA and CDR2 YSLEER come from the germline V gene. The CDR3 DNA sequence: TGCGCCAGCAGCCAAGATGGGGGCACTGGGGCCAACGTCCTGACTTTC. Amino acids: CASSQDGGTGANVLTF.

The CDR3 DNA reads as TGTGCCAGCAGCTTACAGGGGGCGGGACAGCCCCAGCATTTT. It is translated as CASSLQGAGQPQHF. The V and J genes are TRBV5-4 and TRBJ1-5; 9 nucleotides match TRBD1. J gave up 7 bases and V 2 bases, and 4 bases lay outside the gene matches. The CDR3 totals 14 residues. Germline-derived CDR1 and CDR2 are SGHNT and YYREEE (reference sequence).